A single sample is the source of the 31 T cell receptor beta chains below, sequenced in a study of T cell repertoires in cytomegalovirus infection. TCRdb independently ran MiXCR on the reads; one entry per CDR3 protein. The repertoire consists of fewer than 300,000 distinct CDR3 sequences, with roughly a quarter occurring once and the leading ten covering 11% to 15%. Sequencing was done on a sample of PBMCs. The receptor source for this set is a human donor in good health (CMV status not recorded). Some clones in this sample may be carry-over from other donors' samples.

V and J are TRBV7-2 and TRBJ2-5; D is unresolved. This CDR3 spans 14 amino acids. Germline lookup yields CDR1 SGHTA and CDR2 FQGNSA. The V end was cut by 2 bases, the J end by 1 base, with 8 bases between. This chain's CDR3 is CASSLRRLQETQYF. CDR3 bases: TGTGCCAGCAGCTTAAGAAGACTCCAAGAGACCCAGTACTTC.

Points on this clonotype: The conserved phenylalanine or tryptophan normally closing the CDR3 is absent here, so this likely arose from a read error. The chain is built from TRBV28 and TRBJ1-4; 9 positions agree with TRBD1. The V segment lost 1 base and the J segment 7 bases; nucleotides outside the gene matches: 10. The CDR3 runs to 17 residues. CDR1 MDHEN and CDR2 SYDVKM come from the germline V gene. The CDR3 DNA reads TGTGCCAGCAGTTTATATCCCGGGACAGGGTTCGGTGAAAAACTGTTTTTG. Its translation: CASSLYPGTGFGEKLFL.

The chain has TRBV29-1 and TRBJ2-5; D is uncertain. Trimming left V 0 bases short and J 1 base short, with 15 bases between. This CDR3 comprises 16 residues. Germline values: CDR1 SQVTM, CDR2 ANQGSEA. The DNA for the CDR3 is TGCAGCGTTGAAGATTGGGCCAGGTTGGGCCAAGAGACCCAGTACTTC. Protein sequence: CSVEDWARLGQETQYF.

The chain recombines TRBV6-2 or TRBV6-3 with TRBJ2-7; D is possibly TRBD1 (5 bases). Germline CDR1 MNHEY, CDR2 SVGEGT. The germline V and J ends were trimmed by 0 bases and 2 bases, with 8 bases remaining between them. This CDR3 has 14 amino acids. CDR3 DNA: TGTGCCAGCAGTTACTCCCAGGGTGCCTACGAGCAGTACTTC. Translated, it gives CASSYSQGAYEQYF.

This clonotype was recorded at least ten times. This sequence joins TRBV7-8 and TRBJ1-1; no clear D gene. Germline CDR1 SGHVS, CDR2 FQNEAQ. V was cut by 5 bases and J by 1 base, with 8 bases left in between. CDR3 length: 13 amino acids. The CDR3 protein is CASSPLPNTEAFF. DNA for the CDR3: TGTGCCAGCAGCCCCCTTCCGAACACTGAAGCTTTCTTT.

This clonotype was detected ten times or more. The V call is TRBV27, the J call TRBJ2-7; 7 nucleotides align to TRBD1. V trimming: 3 bases; J trimming: 0 bases; junction bases outside the gene matches: 8. This CDR3 spans 16 amino acids. Per germline, CDR1 MNHEY and CDR2 SMNVEV (reference sequence). DNA for the CDR3: TGTGCCAGCAGTTTCCAGGGGGAATCGAGCTCCTACGAGCAGTACTTC. Protein product: CASSFQGESSSYEQYF.

CDR3 coding DNA: TGTGCCAGCAGCTTAGACCTAACGACCTCCTACGAGCAGTACTTC. Amino acid sequence: CASSLDLTTSYEQYF. The chain links TRBV11-1 to TRBJ2-7, with D unclear. The CDR3 is 15 amino acids. CDR1 is SGHAT and CDR2 is FQDESV in the germline V gene (reference sequence). The V end lost 1 base, the J end lost 0 bases, and 10 bases lay between the germline ends.

This clonotype turned up a few times. The chain employs TRBV28 and TRBJ1-2, with D possibly being TRBD1 (5 bases). Trimming left V 8 bases short and J 7 bases short, with 20 bases between. CDR1 is MDHEN, CDR2 SYDVKM, per germline. CDR3 length: 14 amino acids. The CDR3 reads CASASGGVRPGYTF. The CDR3 DNA sequence: TGTGCCAGCGCCTCGGGGGGGGTTCGTCCTGGCTACACCTTC.

Ten or more counts support this clonotype. The chain recombines TRBV7-2 with TRBJ1-5; 7 nucleotides match TRBD1. V dropped 1 base and J dropped 0; count of bases not matched to a gene: 6. This CDR3 contains 17 residues. The germline CDR1 and CDR2 sequences are SGHTA and FQGNSA. CDR3 protein: CASSLGQGDPSNQPQHF. The CDR3 nucleotides are TGTGCCAGCAGCTTAGGGCAGGGGGATCCTAGCAATCAGCCCCAGCATTTT.

The rearrangement uses TRBV6-1 and TRBJ2-7, with D unclear. This CDR3 contains 14 residues. The ends were cut back, 7 bases at V and 0 bases at J, with 13 bases in the middle. The germline V gene encodes CDR1 MNHNS and CDR2 SASEGT. The CDR3 spells CASMSWSSSYEQYF. The CDR3 nucleotides read TGTGCCAGCATGTCCTGGAGTTCCTCCTACGAGCAGTACTTC.

The chain joins TRBV6-6 to TRBJ2-5; either TRBD1 or TRBD2 may fit D (5 bases each). Germline CDR1 is MNHNY and CDR2 is SVGAGI (reference sequence). The CDR3 runs to 15 residues. V lost 6 bases and J lost 0, with 14 bases in between. CDR3 loop: CASSPRGANQETQYF. The DNA of the CDR3 is TGTGCCAGCAGCCCCAGAGGGGCCAACCAAGAGACCCAGTACTTC.

The table lists this clonotype with many counts. J is TRBJ1-5 and V is TRBV7-6, with D tentatively TRBD1 (5 bases). In germline, CDR1 is SGHVS, CDR2 FNYEAQ. V lost 5 bases, J lost 6 bases, and 20 bases lay in between. The CDR3 runs to 16 residues. The CDR3 nucleotides read TGTGCCAGCAGCGCAACCGGAAGGGGCCAGAGTCAGCCCCAGCATTTT. This translates into CASSATGRGQSQPQHF.

This chain uses TRBV24-1 with TRBJ2-2; D remains unclear. The ends were cut back, 3 bases at V and 0 bases at J, with 13 bases in the middle. The CDR3 sequence is 17 residues long. Germline values: CDR1 KGHDR, CDR2 SFDVKD. CDR3 amino acids: CATSDPWKVANTGELFF. In DNA form, the CDR3 reads TGTGCCACCAGTGATCCTTGGAAGGTAGCGAACACCGGGGAGCTGTTTTTT.

V usage is TRBV5-6 and J usage is TRBJ2-7; TRBD1 or TRBD2 may be the D gene (5 bases each). Germline V gene data show CDR1 as SGHDT and CDR2 as YYEEEE. The ends were cut back, 4 bases at V and 1 base at J, with 18 bases in the middle. The CDR3 loop spans 16 amino acids. CDR3 nucleotides: TGTGCCAGCAGCGTGAGGGGCGACAGCGGATCCTACGAGCAGTACTTC. It yields the protein CASSVRGDSGSYEQYF.

The rearrangement uses TRBV7-9 and TRBJ1-1; maybe TRBD1 (5 bases). The CDR3 loop spans 13 amino acids. CDR1 is SEHNR, CDR2 FQNEAQ, per germline (reference sequence). V was cut by 0 bases and J by 5 bases, with 7 bases left in between. In nucleotides, the CDR3 is TGTGCCAGCAGCTTAGCGGGGCAGACTGAAGCTTTCTTT. Its translation is CASSLAGQTEAFF.

This clonotype was detected ten times or more. This chain joins TRBV7-6 and TRBJ2-5, with D possibly matching TRBD1 (7 bases). Germline V gene lookup returns CDR1 SGHVS and CDR2 FNYEAQ. With 4 bases removed from V and 2 bases from J, the gap between germline ends came to 20 bases. The CDR3 contains 17 residues. The CDR3 DNA reads TGTGCCAGCAGCTCACCCTCCGGGGGACAGTGGCAAGAGACCCAGTACTTC. This sequence encodes CASSSPSGGQWQETQYF.

This rearrangement joins TRBV7-2 to TRBJ2-7, with D hard to call. The CDR3 extends over 15 amino acids. Trimming left V 2 bases short and J 3 bases short, with 14 bases between. The germline gives CDR1 SGHTA, CDR2 FQGNSA. The CDR3 is CASSLMGDGNYEQYF. CDR3 DNA sequence: TGTGCCAGCAGCTTAATGGGTGACGGTAACTACGAGCAGTACTTC.

In DNA form, the CDR3 reads TGTGCCAGCAGCCAAGTCCAAGCGGGGCAGAATGGCTACACCTTC. Its translation: CASSQVQAGQNGYTF. The rearrangement links TRBV4-2 to TRBJ1-2; weak D call: TRBD1 (5 bases). This CDR3 has 15 amino acids. CDR1 and CDR2 from the germline V gene are LGHNA and YNFKEQ. The V end was cut by 1 base, the J end by 6 bases, with 15 bases between.

The chain uses TRBV9 and TRBJ2-5, with D uncertain. This CDR3 spans 13 amino acids. Per the germline V gene, CDR1 is SGDLS and CDR2 is YYNGEE. Trimming pared 3 bases from V and 7 bases from J, leaving 13 bases between. CDR3 sequence reads: CASSETPQWTQYF. In nucleotides, the CDR3 is TGTGCCAGCAGCGAGACACCACAATGGACCCAGTACTTC.

The chain is built from TRBV3-1 and TRBJ2-2; D is uncertain. There are 15 residues in the CDR3. Per germline, CDR1 LGHDT and CDR2 YNNKEL (reference sequence). V dropped 3 bases and J dropped 1 base, with 9 bases sitting between them. The CDR3 sequence: CASSQMDRNTGELFF. DNA for the CDR3: TGTGCCAGCAGCCAGATGGACCGGAACACCGGGGAGCTGTTTTTT. Using reference TRBV3-1 and TRBJ2-2 for the parts outside the CDR3, the full variable domain is DTAVSQTPKYLVTQMGNDKSIKCEQNLGHDTMYWYKQDSKKFLKIMFSYNNKELIINETVPNRFSPKSPDKAHLNLHINSLELGDSAVYFCASSQMDRNTGELFFGEGSRLTVL.

The genes are TRBV6-6 and TRBJ2-3; D ambiguous. The CDR3 length is 11 residues. The ends were cut back, 7 bases at V and 4 bases at J, with 6 bases in the middle. Germline V gene lookup returns CDR1 MNHNY and CDR2 SVGAGI (reference sequence). For the CDR3, the DNA is TGTGCCAGCAAGGATGCAGATACGCAGTATTTT. This sequence encodes CASKDADTQYF.

V and J are TRBV28 and TRBJ1-2; 9 nucleotides match TRBD1. This CDR3 is built from 14 residues. The germline CDR1 and CDR2 sequences are MDHEN and SYDVKM. The junction had 6 bases not matched to a gene; V was cut back by 5 bases and J by 5 bases. CDR3 coding DNA: TGTGCCAGCAGTCCACAGGGGGCTTGGTATGGCTACACCTTC. Protein: CASSPQGAWYGYTF.

The V gene is TRBV20-1, the J gene TRBJ2-7; weak D call: TRBD1 (6 bases). V gave up 5 bases and J gave up 0 bases, with 11 bases separating them. This CDR3 contains 13 residues. Germline CDR1 DFQATT, CDR2 SNEGSKA (reference sequence). In DNA, the CDR3 is TGCAGTGCTCAGGGGTACCACTCCTACGAGCAGTACTTC. It yields the protein CSAQGYHSYEQYF.

This clonotype was counted at least ten times. The rearrangement uses TRBV7-2 and TRBJ1-2; 8 bases match TRBD1. With V trimmed by 4 bases and J by 2 bases, 12 bases remained unmatched. Per the germline V gene, CDR1 is SGHTA and CDR2 is FQGNSA. The CDR3 consists of 17 residues. In nucleotides, the CDR3 is TGTGCCAGCAGCTCAACTGTTAACAGGGGGTCCAACTATGGCTACACCTTC. Translation: CASSSTVNRGSNYGYTF. The full variable domain, in which reference TRBV7-2 and TRBJ1-2 provide the parts outside the CDR3, is GAGVSQSPSNKVTEKGKDVELRCDPISGHTALYWYRQSLGQGLEFLIYFQGNSAPDKSGLPSDRFSAERTGGSVSTLTIQRTQQEDSAVYLCASSSTVNRGSNYGYTFGSGTRLTVV.

This clonotype came up many times. The rearrangement links TRBV7-2 to TRBJ2-2; TRBD1 might be the D (5 bases). The CDR3 runs to 16 residues. V was cut by 5 bases and J by 5 bases, with 18 bases left in between. CDR1 is SGHTA, CDR2 FQGNSA, per germline. The CDR3 nucleotides are TGTGCCAGCAGCCCTGGGGCCCAGGGAAGGACCGGGGAGCTGTTTTTT. As protein: CASSPGAQGRTGELFF.

The sample holds a few counts of this clonotype. The rearrangement uses TRBV11-2 and TRBJ2-5; D is perhaps TRBD1 or TRBD2 (5 bases each). This CDR3 spans 15 amino acids. The V gene's germline CDR1 is SGHAT and CDR2 FQNNGV. Trimming pared 2 bases from V and 3 bases from J, leaving 13 bases between. The CDR3: CASSLPLGVKETQYF. The CDR3 region has the DNA TGTGCCAGCAGCTTACCCCTGGGGGTTAAAGAGACCCAGTACTTC. Variable domain in full (rest from reference TRBV11-2 and TRBJ2-5): EAGVAQSPRYKIIEKRQSVAFWCNPISGHATLYWYQQILGQGPKLLIQFQNNGVVDDSQLPKDRFSAERLKGVDSTLKIQPAKLEDSAVYLCASSLPLGVKETQYFGPGTRLLVL.

This sequence joins TRBV19 and TRBJ1-5, with D uncertain. The CDR3 has 14 amino acids. In germline, CDR1 is LNHDA, CDR2 SQIVND (reference sequence). V gave up 7 bases and J gave up 2 bases, with 12 bases separating them. CDR3 DNA: TGTGCCAGTAATCCGTGGAACGGCAATCAGCCCCAGCATTTT. It yields the protein CASNPWNGNQPQHF.

This clonotype has at least ten counts. The chain carries TRBV7-2 and TRBJ2-6; D not certain. V dropped 4 bases and J dropped 2 bases, with 6 bases sitting between them. Germline V gene lookup returns CDR1 SGHTA and CDR2 FQGNSA. CDR3 length: 14 residues. CDR3 residues: CASSYNAGANVLTF. CDR3 nucleotides: TGTGCCAGCAGCTACAACGCTGGGGCCAACGTCCTGACTTTC.

This clonotype was seen more than once but under ten times. The rearrangement joins TRBV6-2 or TRBV6-3 to TRBJ1-2; D call uncertain. The CDR3 consists of 14 residues. V was pared by 2 bases and J by 3 bases, with 10 bases between. The V gene's germline CDR1 is MNHEY and CDR2 SVGEGT. In DNA form, the CDR3 reads TGTGCCAGCAGTTACGTGGACGGAGACTATGGCTACACCTTC. It codes for CASSYVDGDYGYTF.

This clonotype was found many times. V and J are TRBV7-9 and TRBJ1-1; D is perhaps TRBD1 (6 bases). The CDR3 sequence is 14 residues long. V gave up 6 bases and J gave up 4 bases, with 15 bases separating them. The germline V gene encodes CDR1 SEHNR and CDR2 FQNEAQ (reference sequence). The CDR3 is CASRQGLSGTEAFF. CDR3 coding DNA: TGTGCCAGCAGGCAGGGGCTATCTGGCACTGAAGCTTTCTTT.

J is TRBJ2-1 and V is TRBV28; D gene uncertain. This CDR3 has 14 amino acids. CDR1 is MDHEN and CDR2 is SYDVKM in the germline V gene. Trimming stripped 7 bases from V and 12 bases from J, with 22 bases between. The CDR3 DNA is TGTGCCAGCAAACCCCCTCGGGTATTTGAATCGCAGTTCTTC. Amino acids: CASKPPRVFESQFF.